What follows are 22 T cell receptor beta chains derived from one specimen sequenced in a study of blood T cell repertoires in COVID-19. Generated by immunoSEQ multiplex PCR, the TCRdb table keeps only in-frame clones and is missing some. This table holds 99,000 or so clones, about 86% found once. The sample comprised peripheral blood. Receptors originate from an older woman in a cohort sampled during active or convalescent COVID-19.

The genes are TRBV10-3 and TRBJ1-5, with D tentatively TRBD1 (6 bases). Between the trimmed V and J ends, which lost 2 bases and 4 bases, there was a span of 9 bases. CDR1 is ENHRY and CDR2 is SYGVKD in the germline V gene. CDR3 length equals 14 residues. The CDR3 spells CAISEPGQNQPQHF. In nucleotides, the CDR3 is TGTGCCATCAGTGAGCCGGGACAAAATCAGCCCCAGCATTTT.

This chain links TRBV6-6 with TRBJ1-2; 9 bases agree with TRBD1. Per the germline V gene, CDR1 is MNHNY and CDR2 is SVGAGI (reference sequence). The CDR3 runs 12 residues. Trimming took 7 bases from V and 8 from J; bases not matched to a gene: 5. The CDR3 DNA reads as TGTGCCAGCACCCCGGGACAGGGAGGCTACACCTTC. It codes for CASTPGQGGYTF.

The chain is built from TRBV3-1 (or the pseudogene TRBV3-2) and TRBJ2-1; 12 positions agree with TRBD2. The V gene's germline CDR1 is LGHDT and CDR2 YNNKEL (reference sequence). The CDR3 covers 16 residues. Trimming took 4 bases from V and 7 from J; bases not matched to a gene: 8. The CDR3 nucleotides are TGTGCCAGCAGCCGCCGGCTAGCGGGAGGGGGTAATGAGCAGTTCTTC. Amino acid sequence: CASSRRLAGGGNEQFF.

The J gene is TRBJ2-7, the V gene TRBV5-6, with TRBD1 as a possible D gene (6 bases). The CDR3 covers 16 residues. Germline V lookup: CDR1 SGHDT, CDR2 YYEEEE. The ends were cut back, 0 bases at V and 0 bases at J, with 13 bases in the middle. The CDR3, as DNA: TGTGCCAGCAGCTTGGTTGCAGGGGCGAGCTCCTACGAGCAGTACTTC. Translation: CASSLVAGASSYEQYF.

The V call is TRBV5-1, the J call TRBJ2-7; TRBD2 agrees at 7 bases. This CDR3 comprises 14 residues. Germline V CDR1 and CDR2: SGHRS, YFSETQ. Germline trimming cut 4 bases from V and 2 bases from J; bases unmatched to any gene: 6. The CDR3 is CASSPGLPTYEQYF. For the CDR3, the DNA is TGCGCCAGCAGCCCGGGACTACCGACCTACGAGCAGTACTTC.

The chain uses TRBV6-5 and TRBJ2-3; 13 bases fit TRBD2. This CDR3 has 16 residues. Trimming at V came to 4 bases and at J to 5 bases, leaving 6 bases not matched to a gene. From germline, CDR1 is MNHEY and CDR2 SVGAGI. The CDR3 region has the DNA TGTGCCAGCAGTTCTCAACTAGCGGGAGGGGGAGATACGCAGTATTTT. Translating it yields CASSSQLAGGGDTQYF.

The CDR3 is CASSIRLAGPSDTQYF. The CDR3 DNA follows: TGTGCCAGCAGCATAAGACTAGCGGGACCGTCAGATACGCAGTATTTT. The V gene is TRBV9, the J gene TRBJ2-3; 11 bases are shared with TRBD2. The germline gives CDR1 SGDLS, CDR2 YYNGEE. The ends lost 4 bases at V and 4 bases at J; junction bases unmatched: 8. CDR3 length: 16 amino acids.

V usage is TRBV19 and J usage is TRBJ1-1, with D unresolved. From germline, CDR1 is LNHDA and CDR2 SQIVND (reference sequence). The CDR3 is 13 residues long. V was cut by 6 bases and J by 0 bases, with 8 bases left in between. The CDR3 coding sequence is TGTGCCAGTAGCCCCGTAATGAACACTGAAGCTTTCTTT. Encoded protein: CASSPVMNTEAFF. Drawing the rest from reference TRBV19 and TRBJ1-1, the complete variable domain is DGGITQSPKYLFRKEGQNVTLSCEQNLNHDAMYWYRQDPGQGLRLIYYSQIVNDFQKGDIAEGYSVSREKKESFPLTVTSAQKNPTAFYLCASSPVMNTEAFFGQGTRLTVV.

This clone was seen more than once but under ten times. This rearrangement joins TRBV5-1 to TRBJ2-3; a weak D match, TRBD1 (6 bases). The germline V and J ends were trimmed by 0 bases and 2 bases, with 13 bases remaining between them. Looked up from germline, CDR1 is SGHRS and CDR2 is YFSETQ. The length of the CDR3 is 16 residues. CDR3 protein: CASSLGRGQPTDTQYF. Here the CDR3 DNA reads TGCGCCAGCAGCTTGGGAAGAGGACAGCCCACAGATACGCAGTATTTT. The full variable domain, its missing parts supplied by reference TRBV5-1 and TRBJ2-3, is KAGVTQTPRYLIKTRGQQVTLSCSPISGHRSVSWYQQTPGQGLQFLFEYFSETQRNKGNFPGRFSGRQFSNSRSEMNVSTLELGDSALYLCASSLGRGQPTDTQYFGPGTRLTVL.

Here the CDR3 reads CASSLRASYEQYF. CDR3 DNA sequence: TGCGCCAGCAGCCTCAGGGCGTCCTACGAGCAGTACTTC. V is TRBV5-1 and J is TRBJ2-7; TRBD1 is a possible D gene (5 bases). V lost 4 bases and J 1 base, leaving 9 bases between the germline ends. Germline lookup yields CDR1 SGHRS and CDR2 YFSETQ. The CDR3 sequence is 13 residues long.

The chain combines TRBV11-2 with TRBJ2-2, with D maybe TRBD2 (6 bases). Germline lookup yields CDR1 SGHAT and CDR2 FQNNGV. V lost 0 bases and J 3 bases, leaving 11 bases between the germline ends. The CDR3 runs 16 residues. CDR3 bases: TGTGCCAGCAGCTTAGATGAGGGGACTTACACCGGGGAGCTGTTTTTT. It specifies CASSLDEGTYTGELFF.

Worth noting for this clone: Additional DNA sequences in this sample encode the identical CDR3. The chain uses TRBV28 and TRBJ1-1; no reliable D call. The CDR3 loop spans 12 amino acids. Trimming stripped 2 bases from V and 3 bases from J, with 4 bases between. CDR1 is MDHEN and CDR2 is SYDVKM in the germline V gene. The CDR3: CASSLEYTEAFF. The CDR3 coding sequence is TGTGCCAGCAGTTTAGAGTACACTGAAGCTTTCTTT.

V usage is TRBV28 and J usage is TRBJ1-5, with D possibly TRBD1 on 6 matching bases. With 8 bases removed from V and 3 bases from J, the gap between germline ends came to 8 bases. The CDR3 has 12 amino acids. The germline CDR1 and CDR2 sequences are MDHEN and SYDVKM. This CDR3 reads CASGQNNQPQHF. The CDR3 DNA reads TGTGCCAGCGGACAGAACAATCAGCCCCAGCATTTT.

The chain employs TRBV7-9 and TRBJ2-2, with 7 bases fitting TRBD2. The CDR3 contains 15 residues. Germline CDR1 is SEHNR and CDR2 is FQNEAQ (reference sequence). Unmatched junction bases numbered 5, after V lost 2 bases and J lost 5 bases. The DNA of the CDR3 is TGTGCCAGCAGCTTACGGCGGGAGAGGACCGGGGAGCTGTTTTTT. This codes for CASSLRRERTGELFF.

This sequence joins TRBV9 and TRBJ2-1; 8 nucleotides match TRBD2. V shed 4 bases, J shed 0 bases, and the junction held 3 bases outside the gene matches. This CDR3 region has 15 residues. Germline CDR1 SGDLS, CDR2 YYNGEE. CDR3 coding DNA: TGTGCCAGCAGCCTAGCGGGTACCTCCTACAATGAGCAGTTCTTC. Translated, it gives CASSLAGTSYNEQFF.

This chain joins TRBV7-9 and TRBJ1-1; TRBD1 is a possible D gene (6 bases). The germline V and J ends were trimmed by 5 bases and 1 base, with 11 bases remaining between them. The CDR3 consists of 14 residues. The V gene's germline CDR1 is SEHNR and CDR2 FQNEAQ (reference sequence). The CDR3 reads CASSPMTGNTEAFF. The CDR3 nucleotides read TGTGCCAGCAGCCCTATGACAGGGAACACTGAAGCTTTCTTT.

V is TRBV6-2 or TRBV6-3 and J is TRBJ2-1; TRBD2 matches at 11 bases. Germline CDR1 reads MNHEY; CDR2 reads SVGEGT. CDR3 length: 15 amino acids. V was pared by 5 bases and J by 3 bases, with 3 bases of the junction left unmatched. This CDR3 is CASSRSGGVYNEQFF. In DNA form, the CDR3 reads TGTGCCAGCAGTCGTAGCGGGGGGGTCTACAATGAGCAGTTCTTC.

The chain recombines TRBV20-1 with TRBJ1-4; D possibly corresponds to TRBD1 (5 bases). This CDR3 has 16 amino acids. Looked up from germline, CDR1 is DFQATT and CDR2 is SNEGSKA (reference sequence). The V and J ends lost 3 bases and 0 bases respectively, with 14 bases between them. The CDR3 sequence is CSASPGGASTNEKLFF. The CDR3 DNA sequence: TGCAGTGCTAGTCCGGGGGGTGCTTCAACTAATGAAAAACTGTTTTTT.

The rearrangement links TRBV18 to TRBJ1-1, with D unclear. The V end was cut by 2 bases, the J end by 2 bases, with 18 bases between. This CDR3 is 17 amino acids long. The germline CDR1 and CDR2 sequences are KGHSH and LQKENI. In DNA, the CDR3 is TGTGCCAGCTCACCAATCTCCCTAGGTACCCTTAACACTGAAGCTTTCTTT. Translated: CASSPISLGTLNTEAFF. Filled out from reference TRBV18 and TRBJ1-1, the complete variable domain reads NAGVMQNPRHLVRRRGQEARLRCSPMKGHSHVYWYRQLPEEGLKFMVYLQKENIIDESGMPKERFSAEFPKEGPSILRIQQVVRGDSAAYFCASSPISLGTLNTEAFFGQGTRLTVV.

V is TRBV19 and J is TRBJ2-3; D call uncertain. Between the trimmed V and J ends, which lost 3 bases and 6 bases, there was a span of 10 bases. The length of the CDR3 is 13 residues. The V gene's germline CDR1 is LNHDA and CDR2 SQIVND (reference sequence). CDR3 in DNA: TGTGCCAGTAGTATTTCCCCTAGGGATACGCAGTATTTT. Translated: CASSISPRDTQYF. Supplemented by reference TRBV19 and TRBJ2-3, the full variable domain reads DGGITQSPKYLFRKEGQNVTLSCEQNLNHDAMYWYRQDPGQGLRLIYYSQIVNDFQKGDIAEGYSVSREKKESFPLTVTSAQKNPTAFYLCASSISPRDTQYFGPGTRLTVL.

The chain is built from TRBV19 and TRBJ2-7; the D gene is possibly TRBD2 (5 bases). This CDR3 comprises 15 residues. Per the germline V gene, CDR1 is LNHDA and CDR2 is SQIVND (reference sequence). The V end lost 4 bases, the J end lost 6 bases, and 19 bases lay between the germline ends. The CDR3 spells CASSTYAGPTTEQYF. The CDR3 bases are TGTGCCAGTAGTACCTACGCGGGCCCAACGACCGAGCAGTACTTC. The variable domain in full, with the rest retrieved from reference TRBV19 and TRBJ2-7, is DGGITQSPKYLFRKEGQNVTLSCEQNLNHDAMYWYRQDPGQGLRLIYYSQIVNDFQKGDIAEGYSVSREKKESFPLTVTSAQKNPTAFYLCASSTYAGPTTEQYFGPGTRLTVT.

The gene calls are TRBV19 and TRBJ1-3; 7 bases agree with TRBD1. The V gene's germline CDR1 is LNHDA and CDR2 SQIVND (reference sequence). The CDR3 is 14 residues long. The trim removed 6 bases at V and 8 bases at J, leaving 10 bases unmatched. The chain's CDR3 is CASSPGTARYTIYF. In DNA, the CDR3 is TGTGCCAGTAGCCCCGGGACAGCGCGTTACACCATATATTTT.